This T cell receptor beta chain is from a study of blood T cell repertoires in COVID-19. Study-wide context: The United States, Italy and Spain provided the acute and convalescent COVID-19 samples. PBMCs, B-cell-depleted T cells, or T cells provided the cDNA or gDNA that made up the material.

CDR3 length: 15 amino acids. This clone was recorded once. Original methodology: Nucleated cell number was recorded as an estimate derived from reference gene primer amplification. TCRdb's copy holds only in-frame clones and misses some; the assay was immunoSEQ multiplex PCR. That table is the source of V, J and clone size, and D and trimming were worked out from the DNA. Of around 180,000 clones in the sample, around 67% were seen once. The rearrangement links TRBV21-1 to TRBJ2-7; TRBD2 is taken as the D call from the table, unchecked against the DNA. TRBV21-1 is a recognized pseudogene. The sequence was obtained from a woman older than 75 with acute or convalescent COVID-19. Input material: peripheral blood. CDR3 nucleotides: TGTGCCAGCAGCAAAGGCCGGGAACTATCTTACGAGCAGTACTTC. Its protein product is CASSKGRELSYEQYF.